This T cell receptor (beta chain) appears in the sequencing data of a study of blood T cell repertoires in COVID-19. At the level of the study: Samples came from the United States, Italy and Spain, spanning acute and convalescent COVID-19. T cells, B-cell-depleted T cells, or PBMCs provided the cDNA or gDNA that served as material.

Original data processing: Amplification with reference gene primers provided the estimates of nucleated cell counts. Using immunoSEQ multiplex PCR, the repertoire was profiled, and TCRdb retains in-frame clones only, with some absent. V and J calls and clone size follow that table, whereas D and trimming were derived from the DNA. The table shows under 200,000 clones, with roughly 88% occurring only once. This CDR3 has 16 residues. Trimming removed 6 bases from V and 1 base from J, with 15 bases in between. Germline CDR1 reads MNHNY; CDR2 reads SVGAGI (reference sequence). The V gene is TRBV6-6, the J gene TRBJ1-4; a possible D gene is TRBD1 (6 bases). Sequencing was carried out using peripheral blood. The origin of this receptor is a man between 60 and 75 years old who had recovered from COVID-19. For the CDR3, the DNA is TGTGCCAGCAGACCCCAGGGAGGGGGAACTAATGAAAAACTGTTTTTT. Translating gives CASRPQGGGTNEKLFF.